The T cell receptor beta chain described here comes from a study of blood T cell repertoires in COVID-19. Study in general: Sample material is recorded as cDNA or gDNA derived from T cells, B-cell-depleted T cells, or PBMCs.

The table lists this clone with a count of one. Per the germline V gene, CDR1 is KGHSH and CDR2 is LQKENI. J was trimmed by 6 bases and V by 2 bases; bases with no gene match: 8. There are 15 residues in the CDR3. Per the original data handling: Amplification from reference gene primers served as the basis for estimated nucleated cell counts. Profiling relied on immunoSEQ multiplex PCR, and the TCRdb table lists in-frame clones only, not all of them. V and J calls and clone size follow that table, whereas D and trimming were derived from the DNA. The table includes around 250,000 clones, 80% to 85% detected once.

This sequence originates from a man aged 50 to 59 who had recovered from COVID-19. The gene calls are TRBV18 and TRBJ1-2; the match to TRBD1 covers 8 bases. The specimen sequenced was PBMCs or T cells enriched from blood (not recorded which). The CDR3 DNA reads as TGTGCCAGCTCACCATCCCAGGGGGCGCCGAATGGCTACACCTTC. Translated: CASSPSQGAPNGYTF.